This TCR beta chain is from a study of sequential checkpoint blockade in melanoma. Study background: Arm A got nivolumab then ipilimumab; arm B the reverse, 1:1. Both treatment sequences were followed by maintenance nivolumab.

Sequencing used immunoSEQ multiplex PCR; TCRdb keeps in-frame clones, though not all of them. The sample records a few thousand clones, approximately 90% being singletons. Stated treatment: randomized to nivolumab then ipilimumab (arm A) or the reverse (arm B). Live CD3+CD8+ CD19− CD56− cells were sorted from PBMCs. Germline CDR1 is SGHVS and CDR2 is FQNEAQ. The V end lost 0 bases, the J end lost 0 bases, and 6 bases lay between the germline ends. The CDR3 consists of 14 residues. The specimen was CD8+ T cells sorted from blood (inferred from file names), collected from a patient given nivolumab and ipilimumab in sequence. The sequence was collected from a human donor with melanoma. V is TRBV7-8 and J is TRBJ2-7, with D hard to call. In DNA form, the CDR3 reads TGTGCCAGCAGCTTAGCTAGCTACTCCTACGAGCAGTACTTC. This gives the protein CASSLASYSYEQYF.